The 25 T cell receptor beta chains given below trace back to one sample, sequenced in a study of T cell changes during pregnancy in multiple sclerosis (dated by TCRdb to 2018 to 2020). The protocol used for the library was the immunoSEQ multiplex PCR assay. Drawn from immuneACCESS, this table holds only the in-frame rearrangements with V and J called that TCRdb kept. Clones are partly lost; checked studies trace under half to an unresolved V gene and leave the rest unexplained. The sample table shows just under 50,000 clones, and over 80% are seen once. The ten top clones hold 9.5% to 13% of the sample. Source: CD8+ T cells from peripheral blood mononuclear cells, taken after pregnancy. Receptor source: a female donor with multiple sclerosis, enrolled in a pregnancy study.

A note on this clone: Other DNA sequences in this sample translate to the same CDR3. The chain carries TRBV11-2 and TRBJ2-7, with 9 bases fitting TRBD1. The CDR3 consists of 14 residues. V lost 5 bases and J lost 3; bases outside the gene matches: 5. The V gene's germline CDR1 is SGHAT and CDR2 FQNNGV. CDR3 DNA: TGTGCCAGCAGCCTGGGACAGGGTAACTACGAGCAGTACTTC. Its translation: CASSLGQGNYEQYF.

The chain combines TRBV13 with TRBJ2-6; D not resolved. Germline-derived CDR1 and CDR2 are PRHDT and FYEKMQ (reference sequence). The V end was cut by 3 bases, the J end by 4 bases, with 4 bases between. This CDR3 has 13 residues. Written as DNA, the CDR3 is TGTGCCAGCAGCTTGAGGGGGGCCAACGTCCTGACTTTC. Protein product: CASSLRGANVLTF.

The V call is TRBV5-1, the J call TRBJ2-1, with TRBD1 matching over 7 bases. This CDR3 is built from 14 residues. Trimming at V came to 0 bases and at J to 3 bases, leaving 0 bases not matched to a gene. Per the germline V gene, CDR1 is SGHRS and CDR2 is YFSETQ. The CDR3 region has the DNA TGCGCCAGCAGCTTGGGACAGGGCTACAATGAGCAGTTCTTC. This translates into CASSLGQGYNEQFF.

The chain has TRBV4-1 and TRBJ2-2, with TRBD2 as a possible D gene (5 bases). Germline loops: CDR1 MGHRA, CDR2 YSYEKL. This CDR3 contains 16 residues. V was shortened by 0 bases and J by 0 bases, with 8 bases between the two germline ends. The CDR3 sequence: CASSQEGRANTGELFF. CDR3 bases: TGCGCCAGCAGCCAAGAAGGGCGGGCGAACACCGGGGAGCTGTTTTTT.

The V and J genes are TRBV9 and TRBJ2-2; a possible D gene is TRBD2 (6 bases). This CDR3 spans 13 amino acids. Germline V CDR1 and CDR2: SGDLS, YYNGEE. Deletions cut 4 bases from V and 6 bases from J, with 10 bases between. CDR3 DNA sequence: TGTGCCAGCAGCCCCTGGGGGGCCGGGGAGCTGTTTTTT. Translated, it gives CASSPWGAGELFF.

The chain links TRBV29-1 to TRBJ2-7; a possible D gene is TRBD1 (6 bases). In germline, CDR1 is SQVTM, CDR2 ANQGSEA. The CDR3 extends over 12 amino acids. The V and J ends lost 4 bases and 2 bases respectively, with 9 bases between them. CDR3 protein: CSVGTATYEQYF. For the CDR3, the DNA is TGCAGCGTTGGGACAGCGACCTACGAGCAGTACTTC.

The chain employs TRBV27 and TRBJ1-4; TRBD1 might be the D (6 bases). The V end lost 8 bases, the J end lost 7 bases, and 11 bases lay between the germline ends. The CDR3 covers 12 residues. Germline V lookup: CDR1 MNHEY, CDR2 SMNVEV (reference sequence). The CDR3 region is CASQGWGEKLFF. The CDR3 nucleotides are TGTGCCAGCCAGGGGTGGGGTGAAAAACTGTTTTTT.

V is TRBV6-5 and J is TRBJ1-5, with D perhaps matching TRBD1 (5 bases). Germline assignment: CDR1 MNHEY and CDR2 SVGAGI. CDR3 length: 13 residues. Trimming shortened V by 6 bases and J by 3 bases, and 9 bases separated the two germline ends. CDR3 DNA sequence: TGTGCCAGCAGCCCGACAGTCAATCAGCCCCAGCATTTT. It specifies CASSPTVNQPQHF.

The V and J genes are TRBV13 and TRBJ1-1; D is ambiguous. With 0 bases removed from V and 1 base from J, the gap between germline ends came to 3 bases. This CDR3 is 13 amino acids long. CDR1 PRHDT and CDR2 FYEKMQ come from the germline V gene (reference sequence). CDR3: CASSLGWNTEAFF. The DNA for the CDR3 is TGTGCCAGCAGCTTAGGCTGGAACACTGAAGCTTTCTTT.

V gene TRBV4-1 combines with J gene TRBJ2-1; 8 nucleotides line up with TRBD2. Germline lookup yields CDR1 MGHRA and CDR2 YSYEKL. This CDR3 contains 13 residues. V trimming: 9 bases; J trimming: 5 bases; junction bases outside the gene matches: 6. CDR3 in amino acids: CASYGTRDNEQFF. DNA for the CDR3: TGCGCCAGTTACGGGACTAGAGACAATGAGCAGTTCTTC.

This chain uses TRBV14 with TRBJ2-7; 10 bases align to TRBD1. The CDR3 consists of 15 residues. After removal of 3 bases from V and 3 bases from J, the junction contained 5 bases not matched to a gene. Looked up from germline, CDR1 is SGHDN and CDR2 is FVKESK. This CDR3 is CASSQGQGFYYEQYF. The CDR3 DNA reads TGTGCCAGCAGCCAGGGACAGGGGTTTTACTACGAGCAGTACTTC.

The rearrangement joins TRBV7-9 to TRBJ2-5; a weak D match, TRBD1 (5 bases). This CDR3 comprises 14 residues. Germline V gives CDR1 SEHNR, CDR2 FQNEAQ (reference sequence). Trimming pared 3 bases from V and 4 bases from J, leaving 12 bases between. The CDR3 region has the DNA TGTGCCAGCAGCTTCGACAGCCTCGCAGAGACCCAGTACTTC. Translating it yields CASSFDSLAETQYF.

The gene calls are TRBV13 and TRBJ2-1; D possibly corresponds to TRBD2 (6 bases). CDR3 size: 15 residues. Germline CDR1 is PRHDT and CDR2 is FYEKMQ (reference sequence). Deletions cut 5 bases from V and 4 bases from J, with 15 bases between. CDR3 protein: CASSAGTPGYNEQFF. The CDR3 DNA follows: TGTGCCAGCAGCGCAGGGACTCCGGGGTACAATGAGCAGTTCTTC.

This chain links TRBV5-1 with TRBJ1-2; D not resolved. The CDR3 has 15 residues. V was cut by 6 bases and J by 4 bases, with 19 bases left in between. CDR1 SGHRS and CDR2 YFSETQ come from the germline V gene. The CDR3 here is CASTLLWGRGYGYTF. The DNA of the CDR3 is TGCGCCAGCACGCTCCTATGGGGTCGGGGCTATGGCTACACCTTC. Full variable domain (outside the CDR3, taken from reference TRBV5-1 and TRBJ1-2): KAGVTQTPRYLIKTRGQQVTLSCSPISGHRSVSWYQQTPGQGLQFLFEYFSETQRNKGNFPGRFSGRQFSNSRSEMNVSTLELGDSALYLCASTLLWGRGYGYTFGSGTRLTVV.

V is TRBV2 and J is TRBJ2-7; 7 bases agree with TRBD1. Trimming removed 6 bases from V and 3 bases from J; junction bases left unmatched: 8. Germline values: CDR1 SNHLY, CDR2 FYNNEI. This CDR3 comprises 14 residues. CDR3 amino acids: CASRGDRVGYEQYF. CDR3 nucleotide sequence: TGTGCCAGCAGGGGAGACAGGGTCGGCTACGAGCAGTACTTC.

The chain couples TRBV7-6 to TRBJ2-3; 8 bases match TRBD2. Germline V gene lookup returns CDR1 SGHVS and CDR2 FNYEAQ. The CDR3 contains 13 residues. Trimming at V came to 4 bases and at J to 8 bases, leaving 5 bases not matched to a gene. The CDR3 coding sequence is TGTGCCAGCAGCTCGGAAGCGGGGGTTACGCAGTATTTT. Encoded protein: CASSSEAGVTQYF.

This clone counts as medium-sized. The chain is built from TRBV29-1 and TRBJ1-1; a possible D gene is TRBD1 (5 bases). V was trimmed by 6 bases and J by 0 bases, leaving 17 bases between them. The CDR3 contains 15 residues. Germline V gives CDR1 SQVTM, CDR2 ANQGSEA. The CDR3 DNA is TGCAGCGTGGCCGTTTTCAGGGAGGTGAACACTGAAGCTTTCTTT. This gives the protein CSVAVFREVNTEAFF.

To note about this clone: At one end the junction does not follow the germline gene, possibly because of a read error. This chain uses TRBV2 with TRBJ2-6; 12 positions agree with TRBD1. The CDR3 is 12 amino acids. Germline V gives CDR1 SNHLY, CDR2 FYNNEI. The CDR3 reads CASRGTGGVVTF. The CDR3 bases are TGTGCCAGCAGGGGGACAGGGGGCGTCGTGACTTTC.

The V and J genes are TRBV6-1 and TRBJ1-6; TRBD1 matches 7 bases. V was clipped by 1 base and J by 6 bases; unmatched bases: 6. The CDR3 is made up of 16 amino acids. Germline V lookup: CDR1 MNHNS, CDR2 SASEGT. The CDR3 region is CASSEEGTAVNSPLHF. The CDR3 DNA follows: TGTGCCAGCAGTGAAGAAGGGACAGCCGTTAATTCACCCCTCCACTTT.

V gene TRBV5-6 combines with J gene TRBJ1-1, with 9 nucleotides matching TRBD1. The V gene end was trimmed by 4 bases and the J gene end by 4 bases; junction bases not matched to a gene: 5. The CDR3 has 14 residues. Germline V gene sequence: CDR1 SGHDT, CDR2 YYEEEE. CDR3 coding DNA: TGTGCCAGCAGCCCCGGACAGGGGTTCACTGAAGCTTTCTTT. Its translation is CASSPGQGFTEAFF.

The genes are TRBV7-6 and TRBJ1-5; TRBD1 agrees at 7 bases. J gave up 2 bases and V 5 bases, and 3 bases lay outside the gene matches. Germline-derived CDR1 and CDR2 are SGHVS and FNYEAQ. This CDR3 is built from 14 residues. The CDR3 loop is CASSPGQGNQPQHF. CDR3 DNA sequence: TGTGCCAGCAGCCCCGGACAGGGCAATCAGCCCCAGCATTTT. Variable domain in full (rest from reference TRBV7-6 and TRBJ1-5): GAGVSQSPRYKVTKRGQDVALRCDPISGHVSLYWYRQALGQGPEFLTYFNYEAQQDKSGLPNDRFSAERPEGSISTLTIQRTEQRDSAMYRCASSPGQGNQPQHFGDGTRLSIL.

J is TRBJ2-7 and V is TRBV27; the match to TRBD1 covers 9 bases. The ends lost 5 bases at V and 2 bases at J; junction bases unmatched: 10. This CDR3 region has 16 residues. CDR1 is MNHEY and CDR2 is SMNVEV in the germline V gene (reference sequence). The CDR3 DNA sequence: TGTGCCAGCAGTCCGTCAACAGGGGGCTTCACCTACGAGCAGTACTTC. This gives the protein CASSPSTGGFTYEQYF.

The rearrangement joins TRBV6-1 to TRBJ2-3; TRBD2 is a possible D gene (5 bases). With 7 bases removed from V and 1 base from J, the gap between germline ends came to 15 bases. The CDR3 is 15 residues long. CDR1 and CDR2 (germline): MNHNS, SASEGT. CDR3 protein: CASTGSGLRTDTQYF. CDR3 coding DNA: TGTGCCAGCACTGGGTCAGGACTTCGCACAGATACGCAGTATTTT.

V is TRBV5-5 and J is TRBJ2-7, with 7 bases identical to TRBD2. Germline V gene lookup returns CDR1 SGHKS and CDR2 YYEKEE (reference sequence). The trim removed 3 bases at V and 2 bases at J, leaving 8 bases unmatched. This CDR3 is 15 amino acids long. The CDR3 sequence is CASSSGGVKTYEQYF. The DNA for the CDR3 is TGTGCCAGCAGCTCTGGGGGGGTCAAAACCTACGAGCAGTACTTC.

V is TRBV6-6 and J is TRBJ1-6, with TRBD1 as a possible D gene (5 bases). The germline V and J ends were trimmed by 8 bases and 3 bases, with 17 bases remaining between them. Germline lookup yields CDR1 MNHNY and CDR2 SVGAGI (reference sequence). The CDR3 sequence is 16 residues long. The CDR3 coding sequence is TGTGCCAGCTTGACCTGGGCGGGGGGCTATAATTCACCCCTCCACTTT. This codes for CASLTWAGGYNSPLHF.